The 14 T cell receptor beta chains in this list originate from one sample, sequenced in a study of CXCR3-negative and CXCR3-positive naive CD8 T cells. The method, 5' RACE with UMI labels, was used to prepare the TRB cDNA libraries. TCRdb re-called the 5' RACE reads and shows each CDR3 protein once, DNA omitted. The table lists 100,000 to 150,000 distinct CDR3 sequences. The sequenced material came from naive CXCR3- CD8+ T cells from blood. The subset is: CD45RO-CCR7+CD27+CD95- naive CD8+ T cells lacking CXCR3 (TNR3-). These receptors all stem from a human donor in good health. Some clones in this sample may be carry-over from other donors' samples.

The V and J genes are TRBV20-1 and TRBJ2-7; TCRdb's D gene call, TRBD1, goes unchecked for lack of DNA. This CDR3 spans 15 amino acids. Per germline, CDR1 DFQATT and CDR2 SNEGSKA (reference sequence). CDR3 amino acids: CSARPRDSASYEQYF.

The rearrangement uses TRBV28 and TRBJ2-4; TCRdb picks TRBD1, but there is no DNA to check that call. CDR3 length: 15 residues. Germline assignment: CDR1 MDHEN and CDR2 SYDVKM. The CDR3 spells CASSLRDGTVNIQYF. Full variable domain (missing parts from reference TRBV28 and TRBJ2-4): DVKVTQSSRYLVKRTGEKVFLECVQDMDHENMFWYRQDPGLGLRLIYFSYDVKMKEKGDIPEGYSVSREKKERFSLILESASTNQTSMYLCASSLRDGTVNIQYFGAGTRLSVL.

CDR3 loop: CASSQADSTGNTIYF. J is TRBJ1-3 and V is TRBV4-1; TCRdb designates TRBD1, a call that cannot be tested without DNA. The CDR3 covers 15 residues. Germline V CDR1 and CDR2: MGHRA, YSYEKL.

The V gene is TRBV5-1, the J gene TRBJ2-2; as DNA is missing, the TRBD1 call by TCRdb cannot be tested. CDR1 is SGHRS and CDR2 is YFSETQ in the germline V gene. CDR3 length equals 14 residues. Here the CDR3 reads CASSLAGGAGELFF.

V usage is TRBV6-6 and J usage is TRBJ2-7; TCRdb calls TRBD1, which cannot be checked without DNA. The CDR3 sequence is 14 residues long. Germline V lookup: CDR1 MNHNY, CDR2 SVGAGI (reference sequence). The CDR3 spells CASSYSDRAYEQYF.

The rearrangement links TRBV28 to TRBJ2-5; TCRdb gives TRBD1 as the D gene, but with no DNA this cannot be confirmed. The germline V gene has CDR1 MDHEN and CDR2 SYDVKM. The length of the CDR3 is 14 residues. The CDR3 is CASSQGQGRETQYF.

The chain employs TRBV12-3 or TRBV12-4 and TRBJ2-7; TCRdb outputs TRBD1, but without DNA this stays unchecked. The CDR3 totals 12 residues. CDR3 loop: CASSGTSREQYF.

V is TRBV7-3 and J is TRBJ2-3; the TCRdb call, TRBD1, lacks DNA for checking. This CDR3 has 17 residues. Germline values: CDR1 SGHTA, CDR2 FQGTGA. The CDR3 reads CASSLDWGGASTDTQYF.

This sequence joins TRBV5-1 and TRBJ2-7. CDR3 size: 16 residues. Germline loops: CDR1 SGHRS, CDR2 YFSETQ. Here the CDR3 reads CASSLDPFGNSYEQYF.

Here the CDR3 reads CASSQQWERGLTDTQYF. The chain uses TRBV4-3 and TRBJ2-3; TCRdb lists TRBD2, though no DNA is available to test this call. CDR1 and CDR2 from the germline V gene are LGHNA and YSLEER. The CDR3 sequence is 17 residues long.

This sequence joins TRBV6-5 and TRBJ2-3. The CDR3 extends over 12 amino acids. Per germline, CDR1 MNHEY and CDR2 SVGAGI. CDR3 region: CARPTSTDTQYF.

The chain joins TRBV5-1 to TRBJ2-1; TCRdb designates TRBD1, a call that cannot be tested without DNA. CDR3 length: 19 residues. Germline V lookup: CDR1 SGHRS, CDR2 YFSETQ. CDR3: CASSLAPGQGALRNNEQFF. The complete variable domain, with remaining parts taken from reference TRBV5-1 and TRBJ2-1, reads KAGVTQTPRYLIKTRGQQVTLSCSPISGHRSVSWYQQTPGQGLQFLFEYFSETQRNKGNFPGRFSGRQFSNSRSEMNVSTLELGDSALYLCASSLAPGQGALRNNEQFFGPGTRLTVL.

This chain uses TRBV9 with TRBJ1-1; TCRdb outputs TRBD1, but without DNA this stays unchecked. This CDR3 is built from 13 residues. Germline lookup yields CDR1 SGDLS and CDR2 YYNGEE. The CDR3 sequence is CASSVDGTDEAFF.

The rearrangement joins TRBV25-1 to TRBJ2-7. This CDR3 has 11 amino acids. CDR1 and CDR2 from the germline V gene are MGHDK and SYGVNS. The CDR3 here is CASSGLGEQYF.